This T cell receptor beta chain was sequenced in a study of blood T cell repertoires in COVID-19. Those enrolled, adults aged about 18 to 89 years, came from some 23 US areas. The ends lost 3 bases at V and 10 bases at J; junction bases unmatched: 12. Germline CDR1 GTSNPN, CDR2 SVGIG (reference sequence). The CDR3 runs to 15 residues. This table comes from immunoSEQ multiplex PCR, and its TCRdb copy is limited to in-frame clones, with some not included. The table lists roughly 400,000 clones, approximately 90% of them singletons. The clonotype was recovered from a man aged 25 to 45 who had recovered from COVID-19. The sequenced material came from PBMCs or T cells enriched from blood (not recorded which). J is TRBJ2-1 and V is TRBV30, with TRBD2 matching 10 bases. CDR3 amino acids: CAWRRAGGPFSEQFF. DNA of the CDR3: TGTGCCTGGAGGCGAGCGGGAGGGCCCTTCTCCGAGCAGTTCTTC.